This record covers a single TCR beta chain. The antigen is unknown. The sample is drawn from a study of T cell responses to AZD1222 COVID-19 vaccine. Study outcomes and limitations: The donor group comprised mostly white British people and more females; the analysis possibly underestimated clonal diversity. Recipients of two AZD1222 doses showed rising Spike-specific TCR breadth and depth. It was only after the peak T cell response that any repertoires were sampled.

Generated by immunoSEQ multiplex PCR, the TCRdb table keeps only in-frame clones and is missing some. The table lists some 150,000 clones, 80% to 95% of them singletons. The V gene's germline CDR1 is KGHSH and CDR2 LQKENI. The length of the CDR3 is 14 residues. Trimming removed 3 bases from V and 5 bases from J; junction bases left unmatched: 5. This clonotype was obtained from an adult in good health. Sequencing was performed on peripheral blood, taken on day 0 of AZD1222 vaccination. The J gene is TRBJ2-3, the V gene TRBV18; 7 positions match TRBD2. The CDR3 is CASSPGRVRDTQYF. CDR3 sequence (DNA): TGTGCCAGCTCACCTGGGAGGGTCAGAGATACGCAGTATTTT.